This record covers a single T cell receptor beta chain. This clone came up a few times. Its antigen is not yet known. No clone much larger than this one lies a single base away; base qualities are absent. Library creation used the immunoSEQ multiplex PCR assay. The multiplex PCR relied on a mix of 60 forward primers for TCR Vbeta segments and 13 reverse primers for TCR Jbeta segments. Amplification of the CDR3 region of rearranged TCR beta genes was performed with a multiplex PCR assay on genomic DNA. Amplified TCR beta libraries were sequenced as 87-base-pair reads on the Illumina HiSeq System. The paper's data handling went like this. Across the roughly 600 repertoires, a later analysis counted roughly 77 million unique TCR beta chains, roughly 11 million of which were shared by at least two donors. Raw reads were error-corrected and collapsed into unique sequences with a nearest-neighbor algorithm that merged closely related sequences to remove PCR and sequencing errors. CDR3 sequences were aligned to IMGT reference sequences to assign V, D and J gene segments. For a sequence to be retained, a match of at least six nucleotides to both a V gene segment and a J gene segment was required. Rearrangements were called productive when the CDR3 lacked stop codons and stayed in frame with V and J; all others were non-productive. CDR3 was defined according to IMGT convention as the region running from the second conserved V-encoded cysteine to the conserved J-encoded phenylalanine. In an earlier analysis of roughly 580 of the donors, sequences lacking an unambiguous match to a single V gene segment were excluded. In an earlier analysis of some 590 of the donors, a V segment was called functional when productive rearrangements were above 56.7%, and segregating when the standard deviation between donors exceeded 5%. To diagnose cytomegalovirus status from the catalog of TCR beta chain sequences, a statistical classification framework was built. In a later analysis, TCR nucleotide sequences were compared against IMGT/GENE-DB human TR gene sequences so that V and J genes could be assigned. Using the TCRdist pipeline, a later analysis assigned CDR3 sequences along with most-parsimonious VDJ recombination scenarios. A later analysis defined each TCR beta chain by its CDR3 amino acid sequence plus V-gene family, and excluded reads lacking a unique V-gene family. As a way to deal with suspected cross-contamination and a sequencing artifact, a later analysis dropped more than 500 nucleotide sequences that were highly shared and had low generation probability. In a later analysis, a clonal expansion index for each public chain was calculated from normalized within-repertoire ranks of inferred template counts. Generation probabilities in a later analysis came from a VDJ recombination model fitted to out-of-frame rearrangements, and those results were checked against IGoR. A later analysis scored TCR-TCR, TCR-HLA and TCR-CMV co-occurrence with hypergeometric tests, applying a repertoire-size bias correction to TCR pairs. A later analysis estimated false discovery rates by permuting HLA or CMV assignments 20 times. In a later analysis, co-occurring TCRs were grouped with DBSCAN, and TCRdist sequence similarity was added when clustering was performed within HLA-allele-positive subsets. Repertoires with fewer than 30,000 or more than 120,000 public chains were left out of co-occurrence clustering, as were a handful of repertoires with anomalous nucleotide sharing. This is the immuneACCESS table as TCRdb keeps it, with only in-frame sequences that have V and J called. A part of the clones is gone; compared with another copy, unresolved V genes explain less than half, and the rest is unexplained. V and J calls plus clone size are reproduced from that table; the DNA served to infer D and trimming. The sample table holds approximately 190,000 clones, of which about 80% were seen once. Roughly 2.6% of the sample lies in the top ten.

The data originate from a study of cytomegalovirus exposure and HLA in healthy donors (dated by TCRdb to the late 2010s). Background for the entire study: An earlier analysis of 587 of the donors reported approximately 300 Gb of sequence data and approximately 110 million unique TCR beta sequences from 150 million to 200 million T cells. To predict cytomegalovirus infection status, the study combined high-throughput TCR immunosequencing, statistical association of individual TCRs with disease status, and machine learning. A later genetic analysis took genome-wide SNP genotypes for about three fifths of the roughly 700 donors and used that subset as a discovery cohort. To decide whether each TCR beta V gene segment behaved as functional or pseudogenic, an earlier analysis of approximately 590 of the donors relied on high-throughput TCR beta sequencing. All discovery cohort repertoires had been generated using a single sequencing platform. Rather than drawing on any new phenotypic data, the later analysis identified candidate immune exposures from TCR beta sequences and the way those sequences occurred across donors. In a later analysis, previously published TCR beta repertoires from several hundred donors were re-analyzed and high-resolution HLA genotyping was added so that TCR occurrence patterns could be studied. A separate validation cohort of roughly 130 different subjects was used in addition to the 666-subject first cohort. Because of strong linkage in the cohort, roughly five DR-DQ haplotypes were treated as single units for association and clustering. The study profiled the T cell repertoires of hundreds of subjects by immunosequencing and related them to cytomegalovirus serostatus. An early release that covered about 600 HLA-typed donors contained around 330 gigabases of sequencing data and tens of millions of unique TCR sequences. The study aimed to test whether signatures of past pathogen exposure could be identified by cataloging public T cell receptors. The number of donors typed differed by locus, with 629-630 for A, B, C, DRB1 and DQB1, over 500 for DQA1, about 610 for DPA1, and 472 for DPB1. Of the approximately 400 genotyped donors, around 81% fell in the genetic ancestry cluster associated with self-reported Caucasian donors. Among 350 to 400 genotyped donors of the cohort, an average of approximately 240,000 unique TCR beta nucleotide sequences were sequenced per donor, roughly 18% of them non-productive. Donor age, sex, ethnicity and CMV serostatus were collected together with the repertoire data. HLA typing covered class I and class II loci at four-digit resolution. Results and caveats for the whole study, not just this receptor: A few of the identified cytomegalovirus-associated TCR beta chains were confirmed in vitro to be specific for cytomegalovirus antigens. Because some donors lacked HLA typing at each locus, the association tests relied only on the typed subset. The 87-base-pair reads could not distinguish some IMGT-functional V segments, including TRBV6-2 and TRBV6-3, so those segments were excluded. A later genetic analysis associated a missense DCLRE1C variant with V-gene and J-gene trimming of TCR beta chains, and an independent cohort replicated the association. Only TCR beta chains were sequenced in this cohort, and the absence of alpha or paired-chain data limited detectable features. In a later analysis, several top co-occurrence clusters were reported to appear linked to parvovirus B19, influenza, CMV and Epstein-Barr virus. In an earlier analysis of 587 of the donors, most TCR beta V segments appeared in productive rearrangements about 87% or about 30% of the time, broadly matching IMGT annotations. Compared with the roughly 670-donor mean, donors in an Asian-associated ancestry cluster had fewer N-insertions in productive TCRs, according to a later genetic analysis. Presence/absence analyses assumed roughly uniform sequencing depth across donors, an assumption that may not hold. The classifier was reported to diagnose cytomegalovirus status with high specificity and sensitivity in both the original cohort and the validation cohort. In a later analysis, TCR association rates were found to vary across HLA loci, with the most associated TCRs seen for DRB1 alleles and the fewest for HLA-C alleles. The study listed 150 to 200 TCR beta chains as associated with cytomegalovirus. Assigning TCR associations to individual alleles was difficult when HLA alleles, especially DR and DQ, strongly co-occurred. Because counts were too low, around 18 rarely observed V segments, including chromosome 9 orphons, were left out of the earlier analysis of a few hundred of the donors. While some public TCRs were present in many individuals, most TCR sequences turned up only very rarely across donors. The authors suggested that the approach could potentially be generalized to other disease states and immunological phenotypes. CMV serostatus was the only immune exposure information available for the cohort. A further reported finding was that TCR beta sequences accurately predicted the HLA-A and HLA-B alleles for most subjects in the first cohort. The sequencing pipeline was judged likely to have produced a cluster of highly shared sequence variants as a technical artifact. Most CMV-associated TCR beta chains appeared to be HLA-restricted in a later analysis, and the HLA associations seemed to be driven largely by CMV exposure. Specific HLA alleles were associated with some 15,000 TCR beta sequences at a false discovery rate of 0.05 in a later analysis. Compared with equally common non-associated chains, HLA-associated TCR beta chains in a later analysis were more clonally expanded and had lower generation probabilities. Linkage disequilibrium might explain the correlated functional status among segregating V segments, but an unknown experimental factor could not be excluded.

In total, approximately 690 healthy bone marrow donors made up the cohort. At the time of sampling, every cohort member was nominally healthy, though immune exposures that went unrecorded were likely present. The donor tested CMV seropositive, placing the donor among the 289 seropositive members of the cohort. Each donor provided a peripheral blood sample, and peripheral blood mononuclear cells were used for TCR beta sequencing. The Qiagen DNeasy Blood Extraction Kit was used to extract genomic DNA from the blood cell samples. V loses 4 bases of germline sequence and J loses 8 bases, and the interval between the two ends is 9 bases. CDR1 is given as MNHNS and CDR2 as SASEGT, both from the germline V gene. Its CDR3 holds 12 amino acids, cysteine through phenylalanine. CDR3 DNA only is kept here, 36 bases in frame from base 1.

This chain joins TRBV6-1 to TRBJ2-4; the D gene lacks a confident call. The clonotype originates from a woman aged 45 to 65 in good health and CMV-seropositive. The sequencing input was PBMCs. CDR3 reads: CASSATRDIQYF. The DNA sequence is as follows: TGTGCCAGCAGTGCAACACGGGACATTCAGTACTTC.